This entry lists 11 T cell receptor beta chains sequenced from one sample in a study of T cell responses to AZD1222 COVID-19 vaccine. TCRdb's table, derived via immunoSEQ multiplex PCR, lists solely in-frame clones and lacks some. The table lists around 77,000 clones, more than 75% of them singletons. The starting material was peripheral blood, obtained on day 0 of AZD1222 vaccination. Receptors were obtained from an adult in good health.

J is TRBJ1-2 and V is TRBV11-1; the D is unclear. The length of the CDR3 is 14 residues. From germline, CDR1 is SGHAT and CDR2 FQDESV (reference sequence). Trimming pared 5 bases from V and 2 bases from J, leaving 12 bases between. The CDR3 nucleotides are TGTGCCAGCAGCGGGCGGACGGAAAACTATGGCTACACCTTC. It codes for CASSGRTENYGYTF.

The rearrangement uses TRBV30 and TRBJ1-4, with no clear D. Trimming stripped 4 bases from V and 8 bases from J, with 14 bases between. CDR1 and CDR2 (germline): GTSNPN, SVGIG (reference sequence). The CDR3 has 13 residues. CDR3 in DNA: TGTGCCTGGATTAACCCGGGCGAGGAAAAACTGTTTTTT. It translates to CAWINPGEEKLFF.

This clone has only one observation. This CDR3 reads CASSRQQVTGNTEAFF. The CDR3 DNA is TGCGCCAGCAGCCGACAGCAAGTTACGGGGAACACTGAAGCTTTCTTT. The chain employs TRBV4-3 and TRBJ1-1; weak D call: TRBD1 (5 bases). CDR1 is LGHNA, CDR2 YSLEER, per germline. The germline V and J ends were trimmed by 4 bases and 1 base, with 16 bases remaining between them. The CDR3 has 16 amino acids.

The J gene is TRBJ1-5, the V gene TRBV23-1; tentatively, D is TRBD1 (6 bases). TRBV23-1 has ORF status, its function being uncertain. The CDR3 covers 16 residues. V was pared by 0 bases and J by 7 bases, with 16 bases between. CDR3 sequence (DNA): TGCGCCAGCAGTCAATCGGGGGCCCGGCCCGGGCAGCCCCAGCATTTT. This codes for CASSQSGARPGQPQHF.

The CDR3 nucleotides read TGTGCCAGCAGCCCACGCCCCATAACTGAAGCTTTCTTT. It translates to CASSPRPITEAFF. This rearrangement joins TRBV7-2 to TRBJ1-1; D not certain. V lost 5 bases and J lost 5, with 12 bases in between. This CDR3 has 13 amino acids. The V gene's germline CDR1 is SGHTA and CDR2 FQGNSA. The variable domain in full, with the rest retrieved from reference TRBV7-2 and TRBJ1-1, is GAGVSQSPSNKVTEKGKDVELRCDPISGHTALYWYRQSLGQGLEFLIYFQGNSAPDKSGLPSDRFSAERTGGSVSTLTIQRTQQEDSAVYLCASSPRPITEAFFGQGTRLTVV.

The chain employs TRBV6-5 and TRBJ1-2; TRBD1 might be the D (6 bases). The CDR3 is 15 residues long. V dropped 7 bases and J dropped 4 bases, with 19 bases sitting between them. Germline-derived CDR1 and CDR2 are MNHEY and SVGAGI. CDR3 residues: CASTQRSRGGYGYTF. DNA of the CDR3: TGTGCCAGCACCCAAAGGTCCAGGGGCGGCTATGGCTACACCTTC.

V gene TRBV28 combines with J gene TRBJ1-1; 7 nucleotides line up with TRBD1. The length of the CDR3 is 15 residues. V lost 5 bases and J lost 4; bases outside the gene matches: 10. Germline-derived CDR1 and CDR2 are MDHEN and SYDVKM. CDR3 residues: CASSPPGQRGTEAFF. The CDR3 DNA follows: TGTGCCAGCAGTCCCCCGGGACAGCGGGGCACTGAAGCTTTCTTT.

V usage is TRBV7-3 and J usage is TRBJ1-2; TRBD1 is a possible D gene (5 bases). The CDR3 has 13 residues. Per germline, CDR1 SGHTA and CDR2 FQGTGA. V was cut by 3 bases and J by 4 bases, with 9 bases left in between. The CDR3 spells CASSFGTGYGYTF. CDR3 DNA sequence: TGTGCCAGCAGCTTCGGGACGGGCTATGGCTACACCTTC.

This clone was recorded only once. The chain joins TRBV2 to TRBJ1-6, with TRBD1 as a possible D gene (6 bases). The ends were cut back, 8 bases at V and 8 bases at J, with 16 bases in the middle. The CDR3 is made up of 14 amino acids. From germline, CDR1 is SNHLY and CDR2 FYNNEI. This CDR3 reads CASLGGGEYSPLHF. CDR3 in DNA: TGTGCCAGCCTCGGGGGGGGCGAGTATTCACCCCTCCACTTT.

The V and J genes are TRBV4-2 and TRBJ2-2; 16 positions match TRBD2. The CDR3 extends over 17 amino acids. J gave up 3 bases and V 6 bases, and 4 bases lay outside the gene matches. CDR1 LGHNA and CDR2 YNFKEQ come from the germline V gene. This CDR3 is CASRGLAGGLHTGELFF. CDR3 in DNA: TGTGCCAGCAGGGGACTAGCGGGGGGGCTTCACACCGGGGAGCTGTTTTTT.

The chain employs TRBV7-8 and TRBJ1-2; no reliable D call. Trimming left V 5 bases short and J 4 bases short, with 14 bases between. The CDR3 consists of 14 residues. Looked up from germline, CDR1 is SGHVS and CDR2 is FQNEAQ. CDR3 in amino acids: CASSRGTASYGYTF. The CDR3 bases are TGTGCCAGCAGCCGAGGAACGGCATCCTATGGCTACACCTTC. Together with reference TRBV7-8 and TRBJ1-2, the CDR3 gives the full variable domain: GAGVSQSPRYKVAKRGQDVALRCDPISGHVSLFWYQQALGQGPEFLTYFQNEAQLDKSGLPSDRFFAERPEGSVSTLKIQRTQQEDSAVYLCASSRGTASYGYTFGSGTRLTVV.